The clone carrying this T cell receptor beta chain was recorded a few times. No antigen is known for it. This sample was included in a study of T cell responses to AZD1222 COVID-19 vaccine. The study's findings and limits: Two AZD1222 doses significantly raised spike-specific TCR breadth and depth over controls.

The germline V and J ends were trimmed by 3 bases and 0 bases, with 5 bases remaining between them. CDR3 length equals 13 residues. CDR1 and CDR2 (germline): SGHDN, FVKESK. Second-dose groups at about 4 or about 12 weeks were pooled. Assay: immunoSEQ multiplex PCR; the TCRdb copy retains only in-frame clones and omits some. This table has about 100,000 clones, 90% to 95% appearing once. The chain is built from TRBV14 and TRBJ1-1; no definite D call. This receptor was identified in an adult who received the AZD1222 COVID-19 vaccine. Source: peripheral blood, taken 28 days after the second AZD1222 dose. CDR3 nucleotide sequence: TGTGCCAGCAGCCAGACCGTGAACACTGAAGCTTTCTTT. Protein: CASSQTVNTEAFF.